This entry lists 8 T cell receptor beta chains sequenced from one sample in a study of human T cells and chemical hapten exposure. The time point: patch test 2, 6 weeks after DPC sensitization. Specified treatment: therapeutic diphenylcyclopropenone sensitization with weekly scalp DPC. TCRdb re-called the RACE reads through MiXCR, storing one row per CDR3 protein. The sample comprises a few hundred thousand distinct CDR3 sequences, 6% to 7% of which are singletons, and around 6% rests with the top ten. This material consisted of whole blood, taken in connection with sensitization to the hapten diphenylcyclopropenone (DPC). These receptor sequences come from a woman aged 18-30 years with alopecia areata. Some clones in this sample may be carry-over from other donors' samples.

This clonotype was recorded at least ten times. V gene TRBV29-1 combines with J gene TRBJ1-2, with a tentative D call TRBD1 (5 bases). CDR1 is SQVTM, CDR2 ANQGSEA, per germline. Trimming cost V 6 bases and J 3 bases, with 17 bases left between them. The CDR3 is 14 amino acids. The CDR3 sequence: CSVASTVGDYGYTF. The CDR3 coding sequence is TGCAGCGTGGCCTCGACAGTGGGGGACTATGGCTACACCTTC.

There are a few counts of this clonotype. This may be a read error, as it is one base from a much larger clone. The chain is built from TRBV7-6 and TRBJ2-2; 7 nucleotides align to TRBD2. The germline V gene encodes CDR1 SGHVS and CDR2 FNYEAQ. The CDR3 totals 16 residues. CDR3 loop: CASSLGLAVNTRELFF. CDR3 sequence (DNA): TGTGCCAGCAGCTTAGGTCTAGCGGTGAACACCCGGGAGCTGTTTTTT. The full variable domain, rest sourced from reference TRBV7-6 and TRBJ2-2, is GAGVSQSPRYKVTKRGQDVALRCDPISGHVSLYWYRQALGQGPEFLTYFNYEAQQDKSGLPNDRFSAERPEGSISTLTIQRTEQRDSAMYRCASSLGLAVNTRELFFGEGSRLTVL.

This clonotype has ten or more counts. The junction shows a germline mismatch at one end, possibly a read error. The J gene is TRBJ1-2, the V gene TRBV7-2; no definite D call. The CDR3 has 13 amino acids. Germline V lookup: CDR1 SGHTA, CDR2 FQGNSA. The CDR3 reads CASRPRFSYRYTF. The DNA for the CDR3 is TGTGCCAGCAGACCTAGATTTTCCTATCGCTACACCTTC.

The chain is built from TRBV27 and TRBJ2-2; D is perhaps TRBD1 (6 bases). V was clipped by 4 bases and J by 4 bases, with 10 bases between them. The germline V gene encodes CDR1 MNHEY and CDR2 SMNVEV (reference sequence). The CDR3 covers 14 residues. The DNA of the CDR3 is TGTGCCAGCAGTTACGGACAGATCACCGGGGAGCTGTTTTTT. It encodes CASSYGQITGELFF.

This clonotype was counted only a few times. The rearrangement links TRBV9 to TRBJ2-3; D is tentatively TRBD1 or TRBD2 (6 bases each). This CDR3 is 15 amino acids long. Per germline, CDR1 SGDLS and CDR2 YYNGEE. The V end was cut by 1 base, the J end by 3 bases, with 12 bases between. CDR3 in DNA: TGTGCCAGCAGCGTAATAACGGGGGCGACAGATACGCAGTATTTT. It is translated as CASSVITGATDTQYF.

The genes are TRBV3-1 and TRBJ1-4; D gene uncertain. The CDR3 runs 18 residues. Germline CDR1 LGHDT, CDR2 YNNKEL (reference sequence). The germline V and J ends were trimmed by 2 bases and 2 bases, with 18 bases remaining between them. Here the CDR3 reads CASSQSRPAPITNEKLFF. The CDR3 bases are TGTGCCAGCAGCCAATCCCGGCCCGCCCCTATCACTAATGAAAAACTGTTTTTT.

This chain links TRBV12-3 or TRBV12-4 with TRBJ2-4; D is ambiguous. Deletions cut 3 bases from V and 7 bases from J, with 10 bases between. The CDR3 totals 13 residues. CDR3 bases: TGTGCCAGCAGTTTTAAGGCAACGAACATTCAGTACTTC. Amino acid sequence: CASSFKATNIQYF.

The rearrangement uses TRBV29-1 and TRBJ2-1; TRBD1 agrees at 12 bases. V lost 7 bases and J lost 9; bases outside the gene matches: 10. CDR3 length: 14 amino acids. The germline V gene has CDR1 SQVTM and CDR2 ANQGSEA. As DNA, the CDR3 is TGCAGCGGAGCCCCGGGACAGGGGGCCGGTGAGCAGTTCTTC. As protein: CSGAPGQGAGEQFF.